This entry lists 25 T cell receptor beta chains sequenced from one sample in a study of OX40 agonist ivuxolimab in advanced cancers. Assay used: immunoSEQ multiplex PCR; TCRdb lists only in-frame clones, some missing. The data show tens of thousands of clones, around 70% seen once. This sample comprised CD4+ or CD8+ T cells sorted from blood, obtained in a trial of the OX40 agonist ivuxolimab. Every receptor here comes from an adult with an advanced solid tumor such as melanoma, head and neck, liver or kidney cancer.

The chain recombines TRBV5-1 with TRBJ2-5, with 7 positions matching TRBD1. V lost 4 bases, J lost 2 bases, and 2 bases stayed unmatched. Germline lookup yields CDR1 SGHRS and CDR2 YFSETQ. The CDR3 contains 13 residues. DNA for the CDR3: TGCGCCAGCAGCCAGGGACAGCAAGAGACCCAGTACTTC. Residues: CASSQGQQETQYF.

The J gene is TRBJ1-3, the V gene TRBV5-1; TRBD1 matches 8 bases. CDR3 size: 14 residues. From germline, CDR1 is SGHRS and CDR2 YFSETQ. V lost 5 bases, J lost 2 bases, and 3 bases stayed unmatched. This CDR3 is CASRKTGAGNTIYF. The CDR3 region has the DNA TGCGCCAGCAGAAAGACAGGGGCTGGAAACACCATATATTTT.

The chain carries TRBV7-9 and TRBJ2-1; 8 bases are shared with TRBD2. Trimming at V came to 0 bases and at J to 6 bases, leaving 10 bases not matched to a gene. The germline V gene encodes CDR1 SEHNR and CDR2 FQNEAQ (reference sequence). The length of the CDR3 is 17 residues. The CDR3 spells CASSLARAGGTSNEQFF. In nucleotides, the CDR3 is TGTGCCAGCAGCTTAGCGCGGGCGGGGGGAACTTCCAATGAGCAGTTCTTC.

The sample holds a few counts of this clone. V and J are TRBV5-4 and TRBJ1-6; D is undetermined. CDR1 and CDR2 from the germline V gene are SGHNT and YYREEE (reference sequence). This CDR3 region has 16 residues. The V and J ends lost 4 bases and 3 bases respectively, with 14 bases between them. CDR3 region: CASSANLGGYNSPLHF. The CDR3, as DNA: TGTGCCAGCAGCGCCAACCTTGGAGGCTATAATTCACCCCTCCACTTT.

The gene calls are TRBV5-1 and TRBJ2-7; tentatively, D is TRBD1 or TRBD2 (6 bases each). V was clipped by 0 bases and J by 2 bases, with 9 bases between them. This CDR3 is built from 14 residues. The germline CDR1 and CDR2 sequences are SGHRS and YFSETQ. The CDR3 coding sequence is TGCGCCAGCAGCTTGGGAGGGGGGACCTACGAGCAGTACTTC. Translating it yields CASSLGGGTYEQYF.

The genes are TRBV12-5 and TRBJ1-5; D is undetermined. The germline V gene encodes CDR1 LGHNT and CDR2 FRNRAP. This CDR3 contains 14 residues. Trimming shortened V by 0 bases and J by 1 base, and 4 bases separated the two germline ends. CDR3 sequence: CASGLVGSNQPQHF. The CDR3, as DNA: TGTGCTAGTGGTTTGGTCGGGAGCAATCAGCCCCAGCATTTT.

To note about this clone: A read error is likely, as this CDR3 ends without the conserved phenylalanine or tryptophan. Because the CDR3's place on the DNA is in doubt, the DNA is left out and the CDR3 is given as listed by TCRdb. The rearrangement uses TRBV30 and TRBJ2-7; TRBD1, the D gene given by the table, was not confirmed from the DNA. The germline gives CDR1 GTSNPN, CDR2 SVGIG (reference sequence). The CDR3 sequence runs 8 residues, both termini included. The CDR3 spells CAWSVQGD.

V is TRBV19 and J is TRBJ2-1; D gene uncertain. The germline gives CDR1 LNHDA, CDR2 SQIVND (reference sequence). This CDR3 spans 12 amino acids. The V end was cut by 5 bases, the J end by 4 bases, with 6 bases between. CDR3 sequence: CASSVRYNEQFF. CDR3 DNA: TGTGCCAGTAGTGTTCGGTACAATGAGCAGTTCTTC. The complete variable domain, with remaining parts taken from reference TRBV19 and TRBJ2-1, reads DGGITQSPKYLFRKEGQNVTLSCEQNLNHDAMYWYRQDPGQGLRLIYYSQIVNDFQKGDIAEGYSVSREKKESFPLTVTSAQKNPTAFYLCASSVRYNEQFFGPGTRLTVL.

The J gene is TRBJ2-1, the V gene TRBV20-1; D gene unclear. Per germline, CDR1 DFQATT and CDR2 SNEGSKA (reference sequence). Deletions cut 1 base from V and 10 bases from J, with 8 bases between. CDR3 size: 11 residues. CDR3 loop: CSARATTEQFF. The CDR3 bases are TGCAGTGCTAGAGCCACGACCGAGCAGTTCTTC.

The chain carries TRBV11-2 and TRBJ1-5; D is possibly TRBD1 (5 bases). Germline V gene lookup returns CDR1 SGHAT and CDR2 FQNNGV. CDR3 length: 15 amino acids. The V and J ends lost 4 bases and 1 base respectively, with 11 bases between them. The CDR3 nucleotides are TGTGCCAGCAGCTCAACGGGACGGAGCAATCAGCCCCAGCATTTT. It codes for CASSSTGRSNQPQHF. Drawing the rest from reference TRBV11-2 and TRBJ1-5, the complete variable domain is EAGVAQSPRYKIIEKRQSVAFWCNPISGHATLYWYQQILGQGPKLLIQFQNNGVVDDSQLPKDRFSAERLKGVDSTLKIQPAKLEDSAVYLCASSSTGRSNQPQHFGDGTRLSIL.

This chain uses TRBV11-2 with TRBJ2-7; a possible D gene is TRBD2 (6 bases). V gave up 5 bases and J gave up 4 bases, with 9 bases separating them. CDR3 length: 12 residues. From germline, CDR1 is SGHAT and CDR2 FQNNGV. The CDR3 region is CASSHGGYEQYV. Written as DNA, the CDR3 is TGTGCCAGCAGCCATGGGGGGTACGAGCAGTACGTC.

J is TRBJ2-3 and V is TRBV25-1, with D maybe TRBD2 (7 bases). Trimming removed 2 bases at V and 11 bases at J, with 11 bases between. The CDR3 runs to 12 residues. Germline CDR1 and CDR2: MGHDK and SYGVNS. The CDR3 region has the DNA TGTGCCAGCAGTGAAGGAAGGGGGGGGCAGTATTTT. Amino acids: CASSEGRGGQYF.

The gene calls are TRBV30 and TRBJ2-5; 15 nucleotides agree with TRBD2. CDR1 GTSNPN and CDR2 SVGIG come from the germline V gene (reference sequence). This CDR3 spans 18 amino acids. After removal of 4 bases from V and 5 bases from J, the junction contained 14 bases not matched to a gene. The CDR3 loop is CAWTRPGLAGGRYETQYF. The CDR3, as DNA: TGTGCCTGGACTCGACCGGGACTAGCGGGGGGTCGGTATGAGACCCAGTACTTC.

The chain uses TRBV9 and TRBJ1-4; D unclear. There are 15 residues in the CDR3. V dropped 0 bases and J dropped 0 bases, with 6 bases sitting between them. Germline V gene data show CDR1 as SGDLS and CDR2 as YYNGEE. In DNA form, the CDR3 reads TGTGCCAGCAGCGTAGGGCTTGCAACTAATGAAAAACTGTTTTTT. The encoded protein is CASSVGLATNEKLFF.

This chain uses TRBV6-1 with TRBJ1-5; a weak D match, TRBD1 (6 bases). In germline, CDR1 is MNHNS, CDR2 SASEGT. This CDR3 comprises 14 residues. The V and J ends lost 7 bases and 0 bases respectively, with 10 bases between them. The chain's CDR3 is CASNSGASNQPQHF. CDR3 nucleotides: TGTGCCAGCAATTCAGGGGCTAGCAATCAGCCCCAGCATTTT.

The CDR3, as DNA: TGTGCCAGCAGTGACTTTAGTTATGGCTACACCTTC. This sequence encodes CASSDFSYGYTF. The J gene is TRBJ1-2, the V gene TRBV6-1; no definite D call. Germline V lookup: CDR1 MNHNS, CDR2 SASEGT. The CDR3 extends over 12 amino acids. Trimming cost V 3 bases and J 5 bases, with 7 bases left between them.

The count of this clone is one. The rearrangement joins TRBV4-2 to TRBJ2-5; D not resolved. The V gene lost 0 bases and the J gene lost 5 bases, with 10 bases spanning the gap. There are 14 residues in the CDR3. Germline V lookup: CDR1 LGHNA, CDR2 YNFKEQ. The CDR3 DNA reads TGTGCCAGCAGCCAAGAAATGACCGGGGAGACCCAGTACTTC. Translation: CASSQEMTGETQYF.

Here the CDR3 reads CASSIVGFAEAFF. The CDR3 DNA is TGTGCCAGTAGTATCGTGGGTTTCGCTGAAGCTTTCTTT. This sequence joins TRBV19 and TRBJ1-1; D not certain. Trimming left V 3 bases short and J 6 bases short, with 11 bases between. The CDR3 is 13 amino acids. CDR1 LNHDA and CDR2 SQIVND come from the germline V gene (reference sequence). Full variable domain (remainder filled in from reference TRBV19 and TRBJ1-1): DGGITQSPKYLFRKEGQNVTLSCEQNLNHDAMYWYRQDPGQGLRLIYYSQIVNDFQKGDIAEGYSVSREKKESFPLTVTSAQKNPTAFYLCASSIVGFAEAFFGQGTRLTVV.

J is TRBJ1-1 and V is TRBV5-1; 7 nucleotides align to TRBD1. Trimming took 4 bases from V and 1 from J; bases not matched to a gene: 4. The CDR3 totals 14 residues. CDR1 is SGHRS, CDR2 YFSETQ, per germline. CDR3 coding DNA: TGCGCCAGCAGCGAAGGGGGCGGGAACACTGAAGCTTTCTTT. Translation gives CASSEGGGNTEAFF.

The chain carries TRBV29-1 and TRBJ1-4, with unresolved D. This CDR3 has 17 residues. The V end was cut by 3 bases, the J end by 7 bases, with 24 bases between. The germline gives CDR1 SQVTM, CDR2 ANQGSEA. Here the CDR3 reads CSVDNPSGGNEGEKLFF. The DNA of the CDR3 is TGCAGCGTTGATAACCCTTCTGGTGGGAATGAAGGTGAAAAACTGTTTTTT.

CDR3: CASSGGLAGINEQFF. CDR3 nucleotide sequence: TGTGCCAGCAGTGGGGGACTAGCGGGGATCAATGAGCAGTTCTTC. The chain joins TRBV6-1 to TRBJ2-1, with 13 bases that match TRBD2. Looked up from germline, CDR1 is MNHNS and CDR2 is SASEGT. Trimming removed 4 bases from V and 6 bases from J; junction bases left unmatched: 3. The CDR3 runs 15 residues.

The chain joins TRBV29-1 to TRBJ1-1; the D gene is possibly TRBD1 (5 bases). V was cut by 6 bases and J by 1 base, with 12 bases left in between. CDR1 is SQVTM, CDR2 ANQGSEA, per germline. The CDR3 is made up of 13 amino acids. The CDR3 DNA reads as TGCAGCGTCATGGGGGTGGGGAACACTGAAGCTTTCTTT. Translating it yields CSVMGVGNTEAFF.

V and J are TRBV19 and TRBJ2-3; possibly TRBD1 for D (6 bases). This CDR3 is 12 amino acids long. From germline, CDR1 is LNHDA and CDR2 SQIVND (reference sequence). CDR3 nucleotide sequence: TGTGCTTCGGGGTGGGGGCTGGATACGCAGTATTTT. It encodes CASGWGLDTQYF.

The chain is built from TRBV29-1 and TRBJ1-2; D gene uncertain. This CDR3 has 14 amino acids. Looked up from germline, CDR1 is SQVTM and CDR2 is ANQGSEA. V lost 2 bases to trimming and J lost 4 bases, with 14 bases between them. Here the CDR3 DNA reads TGCAGCGTTGAAAGTGAGACCTCTATCTATGGCTACACCTTC. Residues: CSVESETSIYGYTF.

The V gene is TRBV18, the J gene TRBJ1-2; maybe TRBD1 (5 bases). The germline V gene has CDR1 KGHSH and CDR2 LQKENI. The CDR3 length is 13 residues. Trimming pared 3 bases from V and 8 bases from J, leaving 13 bases between. CDR3 amino acids: CASSPDGTQGYTF. Here the CDR3 DNA reads TGTGCCAGCTCACCTGACGGGACGCAAGGCTACACCTTC.